The T cell receptor (beta chain) described here comes from a study of long-term antiretroviral therapy in people with HIV. Study observations and caveats: Diversity measured after ART increased yet remained under transplant donor controls. From about 2004 to 2018, blood was obtained, possibly while participants received older ART regimens. Before ART, certain clones expanded, and these dominated the repertoire at all time points.

Worth noting for this clone: The antigen is unknown.

This CDR3 is 20 amino acids long. V was trimmed by 2 bases and J by 2 bases, leaving 26 bases between them. Before they underwent DNA extraction, samples held about 1-10 million cryopreserved PBMC. Run at survey level, the immunoSEQ assay was version v3.0. Sequencing was performed with immunoSEQ multiplex PCR; in TCRdb, only in-frame clones are kept and a portion is missing. The data contain under 30,000 clones, roughly 80% of them seen just once; the ten biggest clones take up around 5.1%. The TCR originated in a man aged 30 to 39 with HIV. V is TRBV23-1 and J is TRBJ2-3; D perhaps matches TRBD2 (6 bases). TRBV23-1 is an open reading frame whose function is uncertain. The source was unsorted PBMCs, collected 0.7 years before starting antiretroviral therapy. The CDR3 sequence is CASSQPVPGGWDSTTDTQYF. The CDR3 bases are TGCGCCAGCAGTCAACCGGTCCCCGGCGGGTGGGACTCAACCACAGATACGCAGTATTTT.